This entry lists 12 T cell receptor beta chains sequenced from one sample in a study of cytomegalovirus exposure and HLA in healthy donors. Primers: 60 Vbeta forward and 13 Jbeta reverse. Data came from immunoSEQ multiplex PCR; TCRdb stores just in-frame clones and leaves some out. The sample has 200,000 or so clones; 70% to 85% are singletons. The sample was PBMCs. These receptors were taken from a boy between 2 and 10 years old in good health and CMV-seronegative.

V usage is TRBV19 and J usage is TRBJ2-7, with TRBD1 identical over 10 bases. Germline V gene data show CDR1 as LNHDA and CDR2 as SQIVND (reference sequence). V was clipped by 6 bases and J by 1 base; unmatched bases: 6. There are 15 residues in the CDR3. This chain's CDR3 is CASSQDRGASYEQYF. The CDR3 coding sequence is TGTGCCAGTAGCCAGGACAGGGGGGCTTCCTACGAGCAGTACTTC. Drawing the rest from reference TRBV19 and TRBJ2-7, the complete variable domain is DGGITQSPKYLFRKEGQNVTLSCEQNLNHDAMYWYRQDPGQGLRLIYYSQIVNDFQKGDIAEGYSVSREKKESFPLTVTSAQKNPTAFYLCASSQDRGASYEQYFGPGTRLTVT.

The gene calls are TRBV6-5 and TRBJ1-2; D gene uncertain. In germline, CDR1 is MNHEY, CDR2 SVGAGI. CDR3 length equals 14 residues. With 4 bases removed from V and 8 bases from J, the gap between germline ends came to 17 bases. The CDR3 sequence: CASSLVSPPGGYTF. The DNA of the CDR3 is TGTGCCAGCAGTTTAGTTTCCCCCCCAGGAGGCTACACCTTC.

This clone was recorded a few times. The chain combines TRBV6-5 with TRBJ2-1; 12 positions agree with TRBD2. Trimming at V came to 10 bases and at J to 5 bases, leaving 9 bases not matched to a gene. This CDR3 region has 15 residues. CDR1 MNHEY and CDR2 SVGAGI come from the germline V gene. The CDR3 DNA sequence: TGTGCCATCGGGGGCCTAGCGGGGGGGAACAATGAGCAGTTCTTC. Translated: CAIGGLAGGNNEQFF.

The chain recombines TRBV9 with TRBJ1-3; 8 bases are a match to TRBD1. Per the germline V gene, CDR1 is SGDLS and CDR2 is YYNGEE. J was trimmed by 3 bases and V by 4 bases; bases with no gene match: 6. The CDR3 has 15 residues. CDR3 nucleotides: TGTGCCAGCAGCCCCCGACAGGGGAGTGGAAACACCATATATTTT. The encoded protein is CASSPRQGSGNTIYF.

The chain has TRBV7-2 and TRBJ1-4, with D perhaps TRBD1 (5 bases). The CDR3 totals 13 residues. Germline-derived CDR1 and CDR2 are SGHTA and FQGNSA. Trimming removed 5 bases at V and 3 bases at J, with 7 bases between. CDR3: CASSGGSNEKLFF. The DNA of the CDR3 is TGTGCCAGCAGCGGGGGGTCTAATGAAAAACTGTTTTTT.

This sequence joins TRBV27 and TRBJ2-2, with D tentatively TRBD2 (7 bases). V was cut by 4 bases and J by 4 bases, with 25 bases left in between. From germline, CDR1 is MNHEY and CDR2 SMNVEV (reference sequence). CDR3 length equals 19 residues. The CDR3 DNA follows: TGTGCCAGCAGTTCTGATGAGATTTGGGGGGGGCCTGTCACCGGGGAGCTGTTTTTT. This gives the protein CASSSDEIWGGPVTGELFF.

The chain couples TRBV19 to TRBJ1-2, with 7 bases identical to TRBD1. The CDR3 is 17 residues long. The trim removed 4 bases at V and 8 bases at J, leaving 19 bases unmatched. Germline V gene lookup returns CDR1 LNHDA and CDR2 SQIVND (reference sequence). CDR3 sequence: CASSRLTVTGDLEGYTF. In DNA, the CDR3 is TGTGCCAGTAGTAGATTAACCGTAACAGGGGATCTAGAGGGCTACACCTTC.

The chain joins TRBV7-2 to TRBJ1-2, with 8 bases lining up with TRBD1. CDR1 and CDR2 from the germline V gene are SGHTA and FQGNSA. There are 14 residues in the CDR3. V lost 5 bases to trimming and J lost 3 bases; unmatched junction nucleotides: 5. For the CDR3, the DNA is TGTGCCAGCAGCAGAGGACAGGGATACTATGGCTACACCTTC. Translated: CASSRGQGYYGYTF.

The chain is built from TRBV7-9 and TRBJ2-7; possibly TRBD2 for D (6 bases). The CDR3 has 14 residues. V was pared by 4 bases and J by 7 bases, with 17 bases between. Germline V gene data show CDR1 as SEHNR and CDR2 as FQNEAQ (reference sequence). CDR3 sequence reads: CASSSAGFAKEQYF. The CDR3 nucleotides read TGTGCCAGCAGCTCTGCGGGGTTCGCTAAGGAGCAGTACTTC. Together with reference TRBV7-9 and TRBJ2-7, the CDR3 gives the full variable domain: DTGVSQNPRHKITKRGQNVTFRCDPISEHNRLYWYRQTLGQGPEFLTYFQNEAQLEKSRLLSDRFSAERPKGSFSTLEIQRTEQGDSAMYLCASSSAGFAKEQYFGPGTRLTVT.

This clone turned up a few times. The chain is built from TRBV7-2 and TRBJ2-5; 12 bases are shared with TRBD1. The CDR3 spans 15 residues. Germline V CDR1 and CDR2: SGHTA, FQGNSA. The V segment lost 3 bases and the J segment 9 bases; nucleotides outside the gene matches: 8. CDR3 sequence: CASSLKGTGGTAQYF. The CDR3 nucleotides read TGTGCCAGCAGCTTGAAAGGGACAGGGGGCACGGCCCAGTACTTC.

V usage is TRBV15 and J usage is TRBJ1-4; D remains ambiguous. The CDR3 spans 16 residues. Germline-derived CDR1 and CDR2 are LNHNV and YYDKDF (reference sequence). V was pared by 1 base and J by 8 bases, with 17 bases between. DNA for the CDR3: TGTGCCACCAGCAGAGGAGAGGGCAGCCTCGGGGAAAAACTGTTTTTT. Protein sequence: CATSRGEGSLGEKLFF.

V is TRBV2 and J is TRBJ2-7; TRBD1 matches at 7 bases. Germline V gene sequence: CDR1 SNHLY, CDR2 FYNNEI. J gave up 3 bases and V 6 bases, and 5 bases lay outside the gene matches. CDR3 size: 13 residues. The CDR3 protein is CASSPDRVYEQYF. The CDR3 DNA sequence: TGTGCCAGCAGCCCTGACAGGGTCTACGAGCAGTACTTC.